The present T cell receptor beta chain was sequenced within a study of T cell responses to AZD1222 COVID-19 vaccine. Study background: Second doses at about 4 or about 12 weeks were pooled. Study-wide points: Donors were chiefly white British, with a greater number of females, and clonal diversity was perhaps underestimated.

Note on this clone: No antigen is known for it.

CDR1 is MNHEY, CDR2 SVGEGT, per germline. CDR3 length: 14 residues. With 6 bases clipped from V and 6 bases from J, the junction kept 7 bases outside the gene matches. Some clones are missing from TCRdb's copy, which holds only in-frame ones; the method was immunoSEQ multiplex PCR. Of approximately 84,000 clones detected, 80% to 90% appear once; the ten largest clones hold 30% to 35%. This sequence joins TRBV6-2 or TRBV6-3 and TRBJ1-5, with TRBD1 matching over 8 bases. The origin of this receptor is an adult in good health. This material consisted of peripheral blood, taken on day 0 of AZD1222 vaccination. This CDR3 is CASSLTGDVQPQHF. Here the CDR3 DNA reads TGTGCCAGCAGCTTGACAGGGGACGTTCAGCCCCAGCATTTT.